What follows are 9 T cell receptor beta chains derived from one specimen sequenced in a study of cytomegalovirus exposure and HLA in healthy donors. 60 Vbeta and 13 Jbeta primers were used in PCR. Using immunoSEQ multiplex PCR, the repertoire was profiled, and TCRdb retains in-frame clones only, with some absent. This table has roughly 140,000 clones, 80% to 85% appearing once. The sequencing input was PBMCs. All receptors derive from a boy between 2 and 10 years old in good health and CMV-seronegative.

The chain recombines TRBV7-9 with TRBJ2-2; TRBD2 matches at 7 bases. This CDR3 contains 17 residues. The V gene end was trimmed by 0 bases and the J gene end by 6 bases; junction bases not matched to a gene: 10. Per the germline V gene, CDR1 is SEHNR and CDR2 is FQNEAQ (reference sequence). Here the CDR3 reads CASSLALSSGGAGELFF. The DNA of the CDR3 is TGTGCCAGCAGCTTAGCGCTCTCTAGCGGAGGAGCCGGGGAGCTGTTTTTT.

This clone was seen more than once but under ten times. The chain joins TRBV7-2 to TRBJ1-5, with 12 bases identical to TRBD1. V was clipped by 3 bases and J by 1 base; unmatched bases: 4. The CDR3 sequence is 17 residues long. From germline, CDR1 is SGHTA and CDR2 FQGNSA. In DNA, the CDR3 is TGTGCCAGCAGCTTGGGGACAGGGGGCAAAAGCAATCAGCCCCAGCATTTT. Translated: CASSLGTGGKSNQPQHF.

This clone has only one observation. The chain is built from TRBV27 and TRBJ2-7; D is uncertain. Germline V gene lookup returns CDR1 MNHEY and CDR2 SMNVEV (reference sequence). V shed 3 bases and J shed 2 bases, with 14 bases lying between them. The CDR3 runs 15 residues. CDR3 region: CASSFSQTPTYEQYF. In nucleotides, the CDR3 is TGTGCCAGCAGTTTCAGCCAGACTCCCACCTACGAGCAGTACTTC.

The rearrangement links TRBV5-4 to TRBJ1-5; no clear D. V shed 0 bases and J shed 3 bases, with 7 bases lying between them. Germline CDR1 reads SGHNT; CDR2 reads YYREEE (reference sequence). The CDR3 covers 14 residues. The CDR3 sequence: CASSLGRYNQPQHF. The CDR3 DNA sequence: TGTGCCAGCAGCTTGGGCAGATACAATCAGCCCCAGCATTTT.

The J gene is TRBJ2-1, the V gene TRBV27, with TRBD2 matching over 8 bases. The CDR3 is 13 residues long. V gave up 3 bases and J gave up 6 bases; unmatched junction bases: 1. The germline gives CDR1 MNHEY, CDR2 SMNVEV (reference sequence). CDR3 in amino acids: CASSFGGVNEQFF. Here the CDR3 DNA reads TGTGCCAGCAGTTTCGGGGGGGTCAATGAGCAGTTCTTC.

This chain uses TRBV6-5 with TRBJ2-6; no firm D call. V shed 7 bases and J shed 4 bases, with 14 bases lying between them. This CDR3 comprises 15 residues. Germline V lookup: CDR1 MNHEY, CDR2 SVGAGI. The CDR3 DNA sequence: TGTGCCAGCACCAACAGCTTATCAGGGGCCAACGTCCTGACTTTC. It is translated as CASTNSLSGANVLTF.

CDR3: CATSTRGGSNQPQHF. The CDR3, as DNA: TGTGCCACCAGCACCCGGGGGGGTAGCAATCAGCCCCAGCATTTT. The chain is built from TRBV15 and TRBJ1-5; perhaps TRBD1 as D (5 bases). Deletions cut 4 bases from V and 0 bases from J, with 10 bases between. The CDR3 covers 15 residues. CDR1 is LNHNV and CDR2 is YYDKDF in the germline V gene (reference sequence).

The chain links TRBV28 to TRBJ2-2, with 8 bases identical to TRBD2. There are 16 residues in the CDR3. V dropped 6 bases and J dropped 7; count of bases not matched to a gene: 13. In germline, CDR1 is MDHEN, CDR2 SYDVKM. The CDR3 DNA reads TGTGCCAGCAGACCCCGGGGGGGGCGCGTAATCGGGGAGCTGTTTTTT. This encodes CASRPRGGRVIGELFF.

The chain joins TRBV15 to TRBJ2-1, with 11 bases aligning to TRBD2. The CDR3 extends over 17 amino acids. CDR1 and CDR2 from the germline V gene are LNHNV and YYDKDF (reference sequence). V was clipped by 5 bases and J by 4 bases; unmatched bases: 10. The CDR3 is CATSPVRGTSGYNEQFF. CDR3 coding DNA: TGTGCCACCAGCCCCGTTCGAGGGACTAGCGGATACAATGAGCAGTTCTTC.